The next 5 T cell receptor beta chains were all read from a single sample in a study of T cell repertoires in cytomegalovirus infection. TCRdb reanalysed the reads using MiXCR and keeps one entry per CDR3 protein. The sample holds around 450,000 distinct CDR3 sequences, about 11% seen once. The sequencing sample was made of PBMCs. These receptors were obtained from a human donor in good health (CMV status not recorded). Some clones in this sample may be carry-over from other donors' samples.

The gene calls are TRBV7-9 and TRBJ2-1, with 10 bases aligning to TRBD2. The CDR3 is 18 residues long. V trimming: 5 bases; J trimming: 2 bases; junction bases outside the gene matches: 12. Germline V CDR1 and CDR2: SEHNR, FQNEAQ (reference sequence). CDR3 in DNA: TGTGCCAGCAGCCAACTACCGAGTACTAGCGGGACCTACAATGAGCAGTTCTTC. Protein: CASSQLPSTSGTYNEQFF.

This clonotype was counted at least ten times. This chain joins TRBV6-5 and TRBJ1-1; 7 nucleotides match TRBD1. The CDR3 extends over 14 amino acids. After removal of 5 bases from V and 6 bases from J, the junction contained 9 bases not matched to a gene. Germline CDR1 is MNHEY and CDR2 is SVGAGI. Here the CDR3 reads CASSRQGQSPEAFF. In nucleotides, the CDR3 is TGTGCCAGCAGTCGACAGGGACAATCCCCTGAAGCTTTCTTT.

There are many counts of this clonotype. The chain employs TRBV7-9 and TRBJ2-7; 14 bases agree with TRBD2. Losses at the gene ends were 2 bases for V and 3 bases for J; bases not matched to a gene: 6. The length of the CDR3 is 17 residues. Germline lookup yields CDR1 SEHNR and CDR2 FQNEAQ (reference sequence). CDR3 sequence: CASSLLGTSGRGYEQYF. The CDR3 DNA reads TGTGCCAGCAGCTTATTAGGGACTAGCGGGAGAGGCTACGAGCAGTACTTC.

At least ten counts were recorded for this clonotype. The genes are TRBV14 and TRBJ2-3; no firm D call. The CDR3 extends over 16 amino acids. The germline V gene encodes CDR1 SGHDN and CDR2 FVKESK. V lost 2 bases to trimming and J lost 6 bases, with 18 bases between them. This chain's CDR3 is CASSQKTSQDRDTQYF. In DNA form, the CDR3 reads TGTGCCAGCAGCCAAAAGACCAGTCAAGACCGGGATACGCAGTATTTT.

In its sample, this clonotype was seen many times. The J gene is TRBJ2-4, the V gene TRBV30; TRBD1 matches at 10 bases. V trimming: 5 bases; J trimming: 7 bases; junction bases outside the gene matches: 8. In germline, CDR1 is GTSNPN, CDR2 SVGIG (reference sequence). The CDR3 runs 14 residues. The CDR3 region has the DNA TGTGCCTGGCAGCGCGGGACAGGGGAGAACATTCAGTACTTC. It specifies CAWQRGTGENIQYF.